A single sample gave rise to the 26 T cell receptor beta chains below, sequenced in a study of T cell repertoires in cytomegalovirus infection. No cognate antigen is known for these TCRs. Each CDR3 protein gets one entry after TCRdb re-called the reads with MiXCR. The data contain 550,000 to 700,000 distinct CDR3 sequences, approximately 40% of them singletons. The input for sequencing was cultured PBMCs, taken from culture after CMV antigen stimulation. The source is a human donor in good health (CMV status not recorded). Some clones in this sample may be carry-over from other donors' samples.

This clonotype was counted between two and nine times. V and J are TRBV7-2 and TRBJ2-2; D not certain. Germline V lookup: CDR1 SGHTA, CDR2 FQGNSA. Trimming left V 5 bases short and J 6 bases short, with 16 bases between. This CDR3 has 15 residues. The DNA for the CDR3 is TGTGCCAGCAGCCAAGGTACCTCGATTGCCGGGGAGCTGTTTTTT. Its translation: CASSQGTSIAGELFF.

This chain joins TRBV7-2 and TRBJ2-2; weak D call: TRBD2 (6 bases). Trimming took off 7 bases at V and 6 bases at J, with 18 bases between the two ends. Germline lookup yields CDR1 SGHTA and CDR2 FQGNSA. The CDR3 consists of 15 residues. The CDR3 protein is CASKATEGFSGELFF. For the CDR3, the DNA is TGTGCCAGCAAAGCTACGGAGGGGTTCTCCGGGGAGCTGTTTTTT.

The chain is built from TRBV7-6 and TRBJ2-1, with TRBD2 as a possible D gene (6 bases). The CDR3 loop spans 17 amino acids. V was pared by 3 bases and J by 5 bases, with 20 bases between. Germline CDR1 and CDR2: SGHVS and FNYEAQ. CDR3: CASSFRDSKLGNNEQFF. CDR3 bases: TGTGCCAGCAGCTTCCGGGACTCGAAGTTGGGGAACAATGAGCAGTTCTTC.

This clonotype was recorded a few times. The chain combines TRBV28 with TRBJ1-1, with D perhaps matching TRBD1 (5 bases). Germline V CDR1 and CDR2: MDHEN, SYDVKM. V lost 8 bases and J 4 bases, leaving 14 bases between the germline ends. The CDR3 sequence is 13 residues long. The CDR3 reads CASRVSRVTEAFF. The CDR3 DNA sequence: TGTGCCAGCCGAGTCTCCAGGGTCACTGAAGCTTTCTTT.

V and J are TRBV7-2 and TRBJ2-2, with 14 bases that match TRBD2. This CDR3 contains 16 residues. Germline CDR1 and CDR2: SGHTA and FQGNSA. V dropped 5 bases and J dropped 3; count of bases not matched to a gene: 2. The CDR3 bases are TGTGCCAGCAGCGGGACTAGCGGGAGTTACACCGGGGAGCTGTTTTTT. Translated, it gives CASSGTSGSYTGELFF.

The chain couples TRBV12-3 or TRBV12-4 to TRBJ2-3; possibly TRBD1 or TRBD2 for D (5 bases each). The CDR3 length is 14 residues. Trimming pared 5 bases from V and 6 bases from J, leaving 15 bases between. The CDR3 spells CASSRRTFQDTQYF. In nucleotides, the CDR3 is TGTGCCAGCAGTCGGAGGACATTCCAGGATACGCAGTATTTT.

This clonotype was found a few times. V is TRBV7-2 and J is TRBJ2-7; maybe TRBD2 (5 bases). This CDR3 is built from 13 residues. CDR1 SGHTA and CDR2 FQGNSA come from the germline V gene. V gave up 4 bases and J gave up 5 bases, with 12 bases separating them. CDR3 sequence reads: CASSYGVGDEQYF. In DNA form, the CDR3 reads TGTGCCAGCAGCTACGGGGTCGGCGACGAGCAGTACTTC.

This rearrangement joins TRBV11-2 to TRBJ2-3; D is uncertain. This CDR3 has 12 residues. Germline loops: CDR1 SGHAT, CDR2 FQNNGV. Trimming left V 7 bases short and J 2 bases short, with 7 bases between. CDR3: CASTPATDTQYF. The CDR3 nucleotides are TGTGCCAGCACCCCGGCCACAGATACGCAGTATTTT.

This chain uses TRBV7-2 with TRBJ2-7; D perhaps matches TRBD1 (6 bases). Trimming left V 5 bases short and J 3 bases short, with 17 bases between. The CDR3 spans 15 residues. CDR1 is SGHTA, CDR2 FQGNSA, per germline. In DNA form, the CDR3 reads TGTGCCAGCAGCCTCGGCCCGGGACACCTCTACGAGCAGTACTTC. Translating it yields CASSLGPGHLYEQYF.

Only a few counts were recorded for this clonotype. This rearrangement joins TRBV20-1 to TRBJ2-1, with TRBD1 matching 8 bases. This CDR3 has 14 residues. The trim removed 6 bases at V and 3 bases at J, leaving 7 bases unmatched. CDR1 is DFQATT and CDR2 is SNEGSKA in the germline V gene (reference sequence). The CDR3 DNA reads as TGCAGTGCCTCCGGACAGGGTAGCTACAATGAGCAGTTCTTC. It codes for CSASGQGSYNEQFF.

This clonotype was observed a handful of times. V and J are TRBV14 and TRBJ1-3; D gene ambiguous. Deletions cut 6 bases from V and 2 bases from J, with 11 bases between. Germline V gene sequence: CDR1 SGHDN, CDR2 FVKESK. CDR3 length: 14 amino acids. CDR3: CASSPRPAGNTIYF. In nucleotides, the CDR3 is TGTGCCAGCAGTCCCCGCCCAGCTGGAAACACCATATATTTT.

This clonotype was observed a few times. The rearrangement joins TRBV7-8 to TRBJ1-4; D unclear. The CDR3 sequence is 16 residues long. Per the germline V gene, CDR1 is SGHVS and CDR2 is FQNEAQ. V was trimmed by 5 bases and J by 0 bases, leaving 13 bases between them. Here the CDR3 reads CASSPRIFATNEKLFF. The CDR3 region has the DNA TGTGCCAGCAGCCCCCGAATTTTTGCAACTAATGAAAAACTGTTTTTT.

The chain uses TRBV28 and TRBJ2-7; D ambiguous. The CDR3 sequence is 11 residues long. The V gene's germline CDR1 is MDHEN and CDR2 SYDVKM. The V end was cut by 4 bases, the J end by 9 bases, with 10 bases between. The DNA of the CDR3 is TGTGCCAGCAGTTCTAACGGTATGCAGTACTTC. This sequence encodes CASSSNGMQYF.

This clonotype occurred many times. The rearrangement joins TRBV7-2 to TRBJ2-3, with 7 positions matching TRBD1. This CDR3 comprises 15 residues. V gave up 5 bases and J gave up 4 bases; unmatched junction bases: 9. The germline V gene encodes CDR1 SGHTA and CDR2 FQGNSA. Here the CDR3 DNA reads TGTGCCAGCAGCCAATACAGGGGAATCGCAGATACGCAGTATTTT. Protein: CASSQYRGIADTQYF.

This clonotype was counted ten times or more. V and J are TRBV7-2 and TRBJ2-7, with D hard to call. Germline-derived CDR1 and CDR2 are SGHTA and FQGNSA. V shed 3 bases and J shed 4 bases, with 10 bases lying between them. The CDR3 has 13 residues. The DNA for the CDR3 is TGTGCCAGCAGCTTTGGGCCCAAGTACGAGCAGTACTTC. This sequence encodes CASSFGPKYEQYF.

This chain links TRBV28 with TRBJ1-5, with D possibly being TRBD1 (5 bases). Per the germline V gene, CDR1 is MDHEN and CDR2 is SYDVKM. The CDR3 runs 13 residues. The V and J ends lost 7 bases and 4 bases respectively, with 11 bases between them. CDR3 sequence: CASTYRGNQPQHF. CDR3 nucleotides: TGTGCCAGCACCTACCGGGGGAATCAGCCCCAGCATTTT.

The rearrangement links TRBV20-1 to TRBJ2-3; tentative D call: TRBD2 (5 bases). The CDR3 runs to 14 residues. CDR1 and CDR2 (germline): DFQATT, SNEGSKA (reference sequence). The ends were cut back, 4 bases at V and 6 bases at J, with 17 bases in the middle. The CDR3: CSANKAAPSDTQYF. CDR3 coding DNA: TGCAGTGCTAACAAAGCGGCCCCGTCTGATACGCAGTATTTT.

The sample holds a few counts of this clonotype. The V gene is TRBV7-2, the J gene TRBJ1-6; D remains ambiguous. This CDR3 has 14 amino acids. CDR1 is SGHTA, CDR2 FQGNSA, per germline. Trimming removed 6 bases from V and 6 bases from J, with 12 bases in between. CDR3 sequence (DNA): TGTGCCAGCAGTCCTACCAGGATTAATTCACCCCTCCACTTT. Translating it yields CASSPTRINSPLHF.

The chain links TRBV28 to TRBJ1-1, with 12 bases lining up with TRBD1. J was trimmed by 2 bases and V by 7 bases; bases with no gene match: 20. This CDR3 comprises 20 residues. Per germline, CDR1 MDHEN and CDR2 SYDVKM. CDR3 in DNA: TGTGCCAGCACCACCCCGGGACAGGGGGCTCCAGTCCTCTTTAACACTGAAGCTTTCTTT. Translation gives CASTTPGQGAPVLFNTEAFF.

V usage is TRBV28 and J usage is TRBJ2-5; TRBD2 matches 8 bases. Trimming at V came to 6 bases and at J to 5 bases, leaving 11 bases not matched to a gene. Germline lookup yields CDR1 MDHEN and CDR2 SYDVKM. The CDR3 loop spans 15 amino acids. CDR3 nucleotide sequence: TGTGCCAGCAGCACTATAGCGGGGAGGTGGGAGACCCAGTACTTC. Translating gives CASSTIAGRWETQYF.

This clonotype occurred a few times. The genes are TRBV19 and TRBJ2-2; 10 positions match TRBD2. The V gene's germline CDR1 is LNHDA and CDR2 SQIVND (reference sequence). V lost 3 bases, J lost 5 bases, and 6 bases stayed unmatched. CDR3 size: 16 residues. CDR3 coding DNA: TGTGCCAGTAGTATTTTAGCGGGAGGAGTGACCGGGGAGCTGTTTTTT. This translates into CASSILAGGVTGELFF.

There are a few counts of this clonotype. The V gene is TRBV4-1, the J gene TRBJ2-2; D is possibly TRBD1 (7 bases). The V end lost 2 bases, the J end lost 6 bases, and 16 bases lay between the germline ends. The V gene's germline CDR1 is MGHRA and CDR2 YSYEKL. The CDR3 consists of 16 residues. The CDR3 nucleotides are TGCGCCAGCAGCCAATCGGAGGGGGCTGGTTCCGGGGAGCTGTTTTTT. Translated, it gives CASSQSEGAGSGELFF.

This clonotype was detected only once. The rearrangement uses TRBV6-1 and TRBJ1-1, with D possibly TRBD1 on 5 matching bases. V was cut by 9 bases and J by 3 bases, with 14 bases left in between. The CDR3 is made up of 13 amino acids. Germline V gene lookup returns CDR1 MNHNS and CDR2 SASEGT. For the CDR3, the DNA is TGTGCCAGTTCCAAAGGGGTCTACACTGAAGCTTTCTTT. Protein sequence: CASSKGVYTEAFF.

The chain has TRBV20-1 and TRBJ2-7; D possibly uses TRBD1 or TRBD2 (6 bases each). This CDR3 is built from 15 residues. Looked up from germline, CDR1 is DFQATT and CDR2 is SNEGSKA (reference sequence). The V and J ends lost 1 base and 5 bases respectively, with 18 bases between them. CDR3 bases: TGCAGTGCTAGAGGGGGACGGGGGCCCCCCGACGAGCAGTACTTC. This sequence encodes CSARGGRGPPDEQYF.

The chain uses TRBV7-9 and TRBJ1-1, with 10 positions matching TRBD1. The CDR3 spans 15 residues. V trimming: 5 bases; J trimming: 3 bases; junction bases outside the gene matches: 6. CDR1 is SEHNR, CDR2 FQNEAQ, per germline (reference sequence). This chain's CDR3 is CASSGGQGVDTEAFF. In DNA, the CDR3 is TGTGCCAGCAGCGGAGGACAGGGGGTTGACACTGAAGCTTTCTTT.

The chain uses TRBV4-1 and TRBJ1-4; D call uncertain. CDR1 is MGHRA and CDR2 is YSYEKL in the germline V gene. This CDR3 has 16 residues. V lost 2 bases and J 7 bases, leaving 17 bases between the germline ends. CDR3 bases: TGCGCCAGCAGCCAACCTATCGGGCAGTGGCGTGAAAAACTGTTTTTT. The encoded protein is CASSQPIGQWREKLFF.